These T cell receptor beta chains were read from a single sample in a study of blood T cell repertoires in COVID-19. Assay used: immunoSEQ multiplex PCR; TCRdb lists only in-frame clones, some missing. Of a few hundred thousand clones listed, 75% to 90% are singletons. Input material: PBMCs or T cells enriched from blood (not recorded which). Receptor source: an older woman who had recovered from COVID-19. Both conserved end residues are part of each CDR3. The order of the fields is V gene, CDR3 length, CDR3 protein.

V: TRBV19
length: 13
CDR3: CASSKALNQPQHF

V: TRBV27
length: 18
CDR3: CASSQRQGRTSGANVLTF

V: TRBV18
length: 15
CDR3: CASSPRSSYNSPLHF

V: TRBV6-5
length: 16
CDR3: CASSFATGPSNQPQHF

V: TRBV4-1
length: 14
CDR3: CASSHTGGSYGYTF

V: TRBV4-1
length: 16
CDR3: CASSVTPGQAYNEQFF

V: TRBV2
length: 14
CDR3: CASTAQTGLYGYTF

V: TRBV11-3
length: 17
CDR3: CASSSVPGQGRVSPLHF

V: TRBV27
length: 14
CDR3: CASSPRQGVHGYTF

V: TRBV27
length: 12
CDR3: CASSPYTGELFF

V: TRBV4-1
length: 18
CDR3: CASSQEKRLGGMESPLHF

V: TRBV30
length: 14
CDR3: CAWRDTGGDTEAFF

V: TRBV7-9
length: 16
CDR3: CASSPPEGSDSGTQYF

V: TRBV5-4
length: 13
CDR3: CASSSDRGNEQFF

V: TRBV28
length: 15
CDR3: CASSGPGSGNYGYTF

V: TRBV29-1
length: 12
CDR3: CSVQGGDTEAFF

V: TRBV7-2
length: 16
CDR3: CASSPYLRGRGTEAFF

V: TRBV25-1
length: 14
CDR3: CASSEPGPVSEAFF

V: TRBV5-1
length: 15
CDR3: CASSLGDTTNEKLFF

V: TRBV15
length: 16
CDR3: CATSSIIVGDTQPQHF

V: TRBV4-2
length: 15
CDR3: CASSPGVAGRDEQFF

V: TRBV9
length: 16
CDR3: CASSDIAGASTDTQYF

V: TRBV7-2
length: 15
CDR3: CASSFQGTGNSPLHF

V: TRBV19
length: 16
CDR3: CASSQGQGMRTGELFF

V: TRBV6-1
length: 12
CDR3: CASSERTGEAFF

V: TRBV24-1
length: 15
CDR3: CATSPRGTGPGELFF

V: TRBV7-9
length: 15
CDR3: CASTTDRIPNYGYTF

V: TRBV4-2
length: 19
CDR3: CASSQEGGNSGGPYNEQFF

V: TRBV5-1
length: 14
CDR3: CASRRADREETQYF

V: TRBV10-2
length: 16
CDR3: CASRLAGGVGTGELFF

V: TRBV7-8
length: 16
CDR3: CASSVQAGGSTDTQYF

V: TRBV7-9
length: 15
CDR3: CASSLGGTGRQPQHF

V: TRBV2
length: 13
CDR3: CASRGDRGEKAFF

V: TRBV7-2
length: 16
CDR3: CASSLGLAGGPGTQYF

V: TRBV5-1
length: 15
CDR3: CASSLGLAGEDTQYF

V: TRBV10-3
length: 14
CDR3: CAISESSLSQPQHF

V: TRBV7-2
length: 15
CDR3: CASSLAGSGSYEQYF

V: TRBV7-2
length: 13
CDR3: CASSSRITNEQFF

V: TRBV5-4
length: 13
CDR3: CAGRQGTNTEAFF

V: TRBV7-2
length: 15
CDR3: CASSRGQQNTGELFF

V: TRBV27
length: 14
CDR3: CASRDRGAYNEQFF